The entry below gives a single T cell receptor beta chain sequence along with its context. The sample comes from a study of beta chain features in type 1 diabetes. cDNA synthesis used the whole RNA isolate, giving expressed TCRB sequences. The data were produced by immunoSEQ multiplex PCR, yet TCRdb's version contains in-frame clones alone and is incomplete. The table has 150,000 or so clones, nearly 50% seen once. V dropped 10 bases and J dropped 1 base, with 19 bases sitting between them. The CDR3 runs 15 residues. Germline CDR1 is SGHTA and CDR2 is FQGNSA. Sorted populations all exceeded 95% purity.

The V and J genes are TRBV7-2 and TRBJ1-2; possibly TRBD1 for D (6 bases). The specimen was Tregs from blood. The receptor comes from a man aged 18 to 30 in good health. The CDR3 region is CAIRWGPGDNYGYTF. CDR3 DNA: TGTGCCATCCGATGGGGTCCAGGGGATAACTATGGCTACACCTTC.